The subject of this entry is one T cell receptor beta chain. The sample is drawn from a study of cytomegalovirus exposure and HLA in healthy donors. The PCR made use of 60 Vbeta and 13 Jbeta primers. This table comes from immunoSEQ multiplex PCR, and its TCRdb copy is limited to in-frame clones, with some not included. The sample includes 120,000 to 150,000 clones, over 75% seen only once; the top ten take roughly 1.2%. This clonotype was obtained from a female donor in good health and CMV-seronegative. Sequenced input: PBMCs.

The CDR3 region has the DNA TGCGCCAGCAGCTTGGCCGGGGGAGGGACTAGCGGGCCCTACAATGAGCAGTTCTTC. This codes for CASSLAGGGTSGPYNEQFF. V gene TRBV5-1 combines with J gene TRBJ2-1, with 12 positions matching TRBD2. The trim removed 0 bases at V and 2 bases at J, leaving 9 bases unmatched. This CDR3 region has 19 residues. Germline assignment: CDR1 SGHRS and CDR2 YFSETQ.